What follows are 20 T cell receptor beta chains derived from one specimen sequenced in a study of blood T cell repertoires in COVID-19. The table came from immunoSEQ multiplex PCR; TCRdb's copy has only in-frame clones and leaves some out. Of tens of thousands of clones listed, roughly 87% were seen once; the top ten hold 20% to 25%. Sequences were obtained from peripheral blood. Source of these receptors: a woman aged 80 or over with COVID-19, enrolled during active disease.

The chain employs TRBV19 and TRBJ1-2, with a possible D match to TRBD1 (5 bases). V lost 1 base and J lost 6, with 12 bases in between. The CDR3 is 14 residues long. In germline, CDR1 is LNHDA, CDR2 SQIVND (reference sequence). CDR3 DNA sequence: TGTGCCAGTAGTATAGCCCGACAGCTGGATGGCTACACCTTC. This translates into CASSIARQLDGYTF.

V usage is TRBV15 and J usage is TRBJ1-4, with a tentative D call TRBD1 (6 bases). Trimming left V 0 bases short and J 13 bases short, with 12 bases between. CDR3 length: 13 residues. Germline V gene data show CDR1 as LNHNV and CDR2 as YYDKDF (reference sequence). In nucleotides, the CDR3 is TGTGCCACCAGCAGAGATGGGCAGGGGCCACTGTTTTTT. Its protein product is CATSRDGQGPLFF.

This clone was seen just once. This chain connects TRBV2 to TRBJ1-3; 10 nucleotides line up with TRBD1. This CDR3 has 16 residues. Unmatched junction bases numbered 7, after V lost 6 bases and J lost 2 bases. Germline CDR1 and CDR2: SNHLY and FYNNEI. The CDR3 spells CASRRGTGVAGNTIYF. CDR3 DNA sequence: TGTGCCAGCAGGAGGGGGACAGGGGTAGCTGGAAACACCATATATTTT.

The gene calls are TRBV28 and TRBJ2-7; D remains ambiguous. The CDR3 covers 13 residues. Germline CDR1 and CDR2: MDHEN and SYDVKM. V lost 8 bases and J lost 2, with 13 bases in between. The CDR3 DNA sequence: TGTGCCAGCTGCCCAGGAAGTCCCTACGAGCAGTACTTC. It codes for CASCPGSPYEQYF.

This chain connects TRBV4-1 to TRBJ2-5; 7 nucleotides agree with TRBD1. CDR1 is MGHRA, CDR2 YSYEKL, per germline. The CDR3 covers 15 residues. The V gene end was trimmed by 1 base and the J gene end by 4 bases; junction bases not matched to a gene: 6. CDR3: CASSQAGNRGETQYF. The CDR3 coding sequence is TGCGCCAGCAGCCAAGCCGGGAACAGGGGAGAGACCCAGTACTTC.

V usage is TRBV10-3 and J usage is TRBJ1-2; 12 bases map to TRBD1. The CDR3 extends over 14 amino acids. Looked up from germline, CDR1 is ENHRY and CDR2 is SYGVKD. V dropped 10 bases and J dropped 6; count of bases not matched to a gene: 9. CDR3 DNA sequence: TGTGCCACCGAGACCGGGACAGGGGGCAATGGCTACACCTTC. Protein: CATETGTGGNGYTF.

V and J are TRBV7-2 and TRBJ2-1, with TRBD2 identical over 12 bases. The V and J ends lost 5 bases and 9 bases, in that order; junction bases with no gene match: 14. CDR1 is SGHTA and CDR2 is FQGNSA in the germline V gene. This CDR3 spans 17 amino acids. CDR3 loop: CASSRPAVGLAGFEQFF. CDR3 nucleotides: TGTGCCAGCAGCCGCCCGGCGGTGGGACTAGCGGGTTTTGAGCAGTTCTTC.

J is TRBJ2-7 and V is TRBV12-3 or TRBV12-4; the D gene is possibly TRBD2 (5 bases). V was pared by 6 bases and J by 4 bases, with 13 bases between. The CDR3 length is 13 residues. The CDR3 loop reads CASRLDSRYEQYF. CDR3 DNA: TGTGCCAGCAGACTGGACTCCCGATACGAGCAGTACTTC.

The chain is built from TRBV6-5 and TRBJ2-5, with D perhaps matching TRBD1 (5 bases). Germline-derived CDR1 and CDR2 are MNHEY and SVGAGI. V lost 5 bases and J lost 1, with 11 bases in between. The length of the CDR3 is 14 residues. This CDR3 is CASSQTASQETQYF. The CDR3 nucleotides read TGTGCCAGCAGTCAGACAGCATCCCAAGAGACCCAGTACTTC.

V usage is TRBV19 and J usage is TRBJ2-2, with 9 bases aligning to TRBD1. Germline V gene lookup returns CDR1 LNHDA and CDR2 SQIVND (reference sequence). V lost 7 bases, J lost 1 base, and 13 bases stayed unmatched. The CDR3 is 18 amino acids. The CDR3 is CASTTLPGTGRNTGELFF. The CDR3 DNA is TGTGCCAGTACTACTCTCCCCGGGACAGGGAGGAACACCGGGGAGCTGTTTTTT.

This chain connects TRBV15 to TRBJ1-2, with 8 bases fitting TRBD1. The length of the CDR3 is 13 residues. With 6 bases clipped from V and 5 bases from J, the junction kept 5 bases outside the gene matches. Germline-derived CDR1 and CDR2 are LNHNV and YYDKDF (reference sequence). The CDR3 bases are TGTGCCACCAGAGACAGGGGAGGGTATGGCTACACCTTC. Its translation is CATRDRGGYGYTF.

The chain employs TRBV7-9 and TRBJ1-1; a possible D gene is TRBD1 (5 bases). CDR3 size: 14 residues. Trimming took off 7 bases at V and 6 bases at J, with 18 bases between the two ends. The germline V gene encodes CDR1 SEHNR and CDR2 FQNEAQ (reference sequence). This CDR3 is CASTPSGGSSEAFF. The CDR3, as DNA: TGTGCCAGCACCCCTTCGGGGGGTTCATCTGAAGCTTTCTTT. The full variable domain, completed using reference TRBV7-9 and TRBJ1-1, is DTGVSQNPRHKITKRGQNVTFRCDPISEHNRLYWYRQTLGQGPEFLTYFQNEAQLEKSRLLSDRFSAERPKGSFSTLEIQRTEQGDSAMYLCASTPSGGSSEAFFGQGTRLTVV.

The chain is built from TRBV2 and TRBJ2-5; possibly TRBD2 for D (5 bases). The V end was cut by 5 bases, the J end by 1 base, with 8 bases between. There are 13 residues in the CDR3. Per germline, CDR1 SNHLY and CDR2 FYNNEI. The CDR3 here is CASSLAPQETQYF. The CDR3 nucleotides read TGTGCCAGCAGTTTAGCGCCCCAAGAGACCCAGTACTTC.

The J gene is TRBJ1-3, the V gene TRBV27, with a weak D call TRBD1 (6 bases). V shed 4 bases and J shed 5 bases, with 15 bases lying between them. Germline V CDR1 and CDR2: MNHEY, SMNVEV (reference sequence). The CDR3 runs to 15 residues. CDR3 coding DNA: TGTGCCAGCAGTTCCTCAGGGGCCCGAAGAAACACCATATATTTT. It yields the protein CASSSSGARRNTIYF.

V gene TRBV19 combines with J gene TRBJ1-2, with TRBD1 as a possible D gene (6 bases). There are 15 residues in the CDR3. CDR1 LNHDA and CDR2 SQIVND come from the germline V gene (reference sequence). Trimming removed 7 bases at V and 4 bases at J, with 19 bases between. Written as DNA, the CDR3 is TGTGCCAGTATTCCCGCCCCGACAGGCCGCTATGGCTACACCTTC. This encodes CASIPAPTGRYGYTF.

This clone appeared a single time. CDR3 sequence: CASSHRRGGTDTQYF. CDR3 nucleotides: TGTGCCAGCAGCCATCGGCGGGGAGGCACAGATACGCAGTATTTT. The chain carries TRBV3-1 (or the pseudogene TRBV3-2) and TRBJ2-3; a weak D match, TRBD2 (6 bases). The CDR3 is made up of 15 amino acids. V gave up 3 bases and J gave up 1 base, with 11 bases separating them. CDR1 is LGHDT and CDR2 is YNNKEL in the germline V gene (reference sequence).

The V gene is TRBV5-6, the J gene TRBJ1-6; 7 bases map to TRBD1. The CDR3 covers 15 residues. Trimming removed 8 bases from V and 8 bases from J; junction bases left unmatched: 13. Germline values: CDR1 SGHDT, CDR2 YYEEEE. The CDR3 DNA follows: TGTGCCAGGGGGAGTCGGCAGGGGGTAGATTCACCCCTCCACTTT. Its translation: CARGSRQGVDSPLHF.

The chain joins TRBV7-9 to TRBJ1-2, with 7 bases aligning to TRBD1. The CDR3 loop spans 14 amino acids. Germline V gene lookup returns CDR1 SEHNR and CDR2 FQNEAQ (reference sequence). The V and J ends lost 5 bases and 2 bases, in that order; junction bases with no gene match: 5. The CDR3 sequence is CASSGQQGNYGYTF. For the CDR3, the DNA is TGTGCCAGCAGCGGGCAACAGGGGAACTATGGCTACACCTTC.

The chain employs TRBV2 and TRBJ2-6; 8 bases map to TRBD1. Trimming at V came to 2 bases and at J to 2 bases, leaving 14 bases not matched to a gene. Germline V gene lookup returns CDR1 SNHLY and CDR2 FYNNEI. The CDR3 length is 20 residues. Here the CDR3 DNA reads TGTGCCAGCAGTGAAATCTCCGGACAGGGAAATAAAGCTGGGGCCAACGTCCTGACTTTC. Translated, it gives CASSEISGQGNKAGANVLTF.

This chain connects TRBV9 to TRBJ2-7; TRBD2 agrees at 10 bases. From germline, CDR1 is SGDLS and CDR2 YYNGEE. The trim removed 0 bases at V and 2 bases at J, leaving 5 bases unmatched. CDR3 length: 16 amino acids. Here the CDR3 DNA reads TGTGCCAGCAGCGTAGGAGTAGGACTAGCGGCCTACGAGCAGTACTTC. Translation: CASSVGVGLAAYEQYF.